The T cell receptor (beta chain) under discussion was sequenced for a study of early T cells in non-severe SARS-CoV-2 infection (dated by TCRdb to the early 2020s). Background on the whole study: Bulk RNA from unsorted whole blood was used for TCR sequencing, so alpha and beta chains could not be paired.

Libraries came from 5' RACE. Sequenced on a NextSeq 500. In the TCR library protocol, unique molecular identifiers were attached to individual cDNA molecules to correct for PCR bias and sequencing error. TCR alpha and beta chains were both sequenced, and the abundances of alpha and beta sequences in each sample were closely correlated with each other. Per the original workflow: Decombinator V4 was used to perform V gene, J gene and CDR3 annotation of TCR sequences. TCRs were defined as expanded if a significant change between any two time points was detected under a Poisson model with p below 0.0001. TCR abundances were normalised to the total number of TCRs sequenced in each sample and reported as counts per million. MAIT TCRs were defined by TRAV1-2 paired with TRAJ12, TRAJ20 or TRAJ33, and iNKT TCRs by TRAV10 paired with TRAJ18. VDJdb, accessed 1 November 2021, was searched for CMV, EBV and SARS-CoV-2 annotated TCRs, with TCRs annotated for multiple antigens excluded. Starting from the raw public reads, TCRdb applied fastp trimming at Q25, assembled clones with MiXCR and retained in-frame beta chains. CDR3 protein sequences are deduplicated, and each keeps its most common genes and DNA. These V and J calls are TCRdb output, not the study's own analysis. This sample gives 55,000 to 75,000 distinct CDR3 sequences in total; 4.5% to 7.5% of them show up just once. The ten largest clones add up to 3.4% of the sample.

This clonotype was recorded at least ten times. The antigen this receptor binds is unknown. The sample holds no much larger clone one base away, and base qualities are not on file. What the research found in general, with its limitations: VDJdb matching was skewed toward anti-spike CD8 responses, so virus-specific expansions were likely underestimated and private and CD4 specificities were missed.

A case-control design nested within a healthcare worker cohort in London, UK, was used, with weekly nasopharyngeal swab PCR tests and blood sampling performed. Healthcare workers were enrolled in the week of the UK lockdown, from 23 to 31 March 2020, and were followed every week for up to roughly 15 weeks. From its cysteine to its phenylalanine, the CDR3 spans 17 amino acids. Only CDR3 DNA remains: 51 bases, in frame from the first base. V is cut back by 1 base and J by 3 bases, with 7 bases in the junction unmatched. The germline V gene specifies MNHNS as CDR1 and SASEGT as CDR2. The specimen comprised whole blood, sampled at baseline. The sequence joins TRBV6-1 to TRBJ1-1, with 11 bases aligning to TRBD1. The sequence came from an adult who was a healthcare worker with PCR-confirmed SARS-CoV-2 infection or an uninfected control (not recorded which). The sequenced DNA: TGTGCCAGCAGTGAAGGGGACAGGGGGGACTACGACACTGAAGCTTTCTTT. This encodes CASSEGDRGDYDTEAFF.